This is a list of T cell receptor beta chains from one sample in a study of T cell repertoires in cytomegalovirus infection. One entry per CDR3 protein, called by TCRdb with MiXCR from the reads. In the table there are 100,000 to 150,000 distinct CDR3 sequences, roughly 9% of which are singletons. Material: PBMCs. These receptors originate from a human donor in good health (CMV status not recorded). Some clones in this sample may be carry-over from other donors' samples. CDR3s include the opening cysteine and the closing phenylalanine or tryptophan. D genes are given only for firm matches. Only part of the rows carry a size: once, few, many, or a class if the clone is expanded.

- | TRBJ2-3 | - | TRBV20-1 | CSGWGSTDTQYF | TGCAGTGGTTGGGGTTCCACAGATACGCAGTATTTT
- | TRBJ1-6 | few | TRBV28 | CASTGSYNSPLHF | TGTGCCAGCACTGGCTCCTATAATTCACCCCTCCACTTT
- | TRBJ1-5 | many | TRBV7-2 | CASSLGGLGEPQHF | TGTGCCAGCAGCTTAGGTGGCTTGGGGGAGCCCCAGCATTTT
- | TRBJ2-7 | many | TRBV12-3/TRBV12-4 | CASPTQTRPYEQYF | TGTGCCAGCCCAACACAAACACGACCCTACGAGCAGTACTTC
- | TRBJ1-2 | - | TRBV5-5 | CASSLAAASTSYGYTF | TGTGCCAGCAGCTTGGCAGCCGCATCAACCTCCTATGGCTACACCTTC
- | TRBJ2-5 | many | TRBV6-5 | CASSYRQGKETQYF | TGTGCCAGCAGTTATCGGCAGGGAAAAGAGACCCAGTACTTC
- | TRBJ2-3 | many | TRBV7-2 | CASSLRPTDTQYF | TGTGCCAGCAGCTTAAGGCCCACAGATACGCAGTATTTT
TRBD2 | TRBJ2-3 | many | TRBV7-6 | CASTPTGGTDTQYF | TGTGCCAGCACCCCGACGGGGGGTACAGATACGCAGTATTTT
- | TRBJ2-1 | many | TRBV19 | CASSMVYSDEQFF | TGTGCCAGTAGTATGGTTTATTCCGATGAGCAGTTCTTC
TRBD2 | TRBJ2-2 | many | TRBV5-1 | CASSQGLVNTGELFF | TGCGCCAGCAGCCAAGGACTAGTCAACACCGGGGAGCTGTTTTTT
- | TRBJ1-6 | many | TRBV7-2 | CASKEGSDNSPLHF | TGTGCCAGCAAGGAGGGGTCGGATAATTCACCCCTCCACTTT
- | TRBJ2-3 | - | TRBV29-1 | CSVDESDTQYF | TGCAGCGTTGATGAATCAGATACGCAGTATTTT
TRBD2 | TRBJ2-7 | - | TRBV20-1 | CSARKAGRDYEQYF | TGCAGTGCTAGAAAAGCGGGACGGGACTACGAGCAGTACTTC
TRBD1 | TRBJ2-7 | - | TRBV28 | CASGTGLYEQYF | TGTGCCAGCGGGACAGGACTCTACGAGCAGTACTTC
- | TRBJ1-2 | many | TRBV12-3/TRBV12-4 | CASSLSGPGYGYTF | TGTGCCAGCAGTTTATCGGGGCCGGGCTATGGCTACACCTTC
- | TRBJ1-2 | many | TRBV7-2 | CASSLAIPNEGYTF | TGTGCCAGCAGCTTAGCGATACCTAACGAAGGCTACACCTTC
TRBD1 | TRBJ2-2 | - | TRBV5-1 | CASSRDRATGELFF | TGCGCCAGCAGCAGGGACAGGGCCACCGGGGAGCTGTTTTTT
TRBD1 | TRBJ2-1 | - | TRBV20-1 | CSARDLLGTAENEQFF | TGCAGTGCTAGAGATCTATTGGGGACAGCCGAGAATGAGCAGTTCTTC
TRBD2 | TRBJ2-3 | many | TRBV20-1 | CSARWTSSSTDTLYF | TGCAGTGCCCGCTGGACTAGCAGTAGCACAGATACGCTGTATTTT
- | TRBJ2-7 | many | TRBV7-2 | CASSLEGPPGEQYF | TGTGCCAGCAGCCTCGAGGGTCCCCCCGGTGAGCAGTACTTC
TRBD1 | TRBJ2-2 | many | TRBV5-1 | CASSPTGTGFKDTGELFF | TGCGCCAGCAGCCCGACCGGGACAGGGTTTAAGGACACCGGGGAGCTGTTTTTT
- | TRBJ2-2 | many | TRBV6-6 | CASSPLAGGTGELFF | TGTGCCAGCAGTCCCTTGGCGGGTGGCACCGGGGAGCTGTTTTTT
- | TRBJ1-2 | many | TRBV12-3/TRBV12-4 | CASSLGTNAYGYTF | TGTGCCAGCAGCCTGGGTACAAATGCCTATGGCTACACCTTC
- | TRBJ1-2 | many | TRBV20-1 | CSARDLDPYGYTF | TGCAGTGCTAGAGATCTGGACCCCTATGGCTACACCTTC
- | TRBJ1-1 | few | TRBV19 | CASRTRAFVQEGEAFF | TGTGCCAGTAGAACAAGGGCGTTTGTGCAGGAGGGCGAGGCTTTCTTT
- | TRBJ1-4 | few | TRBV2 | CASSPWFGVGEKLFF | TGTGCCAGCAGTCCCTGGTTCGGGGTTGGGGAAAAACTGTTTTTT
- | TRBJ2-7 | many | TRBV7-2 | CASSLDHQVLSYEQYF | TGTGCCAGCAGCTTAGATCATCAGGTCCTCTCCTACGAGCAGTACTTC
- | TRBJ2-3 | many | TRBV20-1 | CSAKEPSTDTQYF | TGCAGTGCTAAGGAGCCTAGCACAGATACGCAGTATTTT
TRBD1 | TRBJ1-5 | many | TRBV5-1 | CASSLEGQGNQPQHF | TGCGCCAGCAGCTTAGAGGGACAGGGCAATCAGCCCCAGCATTTT
- | TRBJ2-7 | few | TRBV20-1 | CSATGPNYEQYF | TGCAGTGCTACGGGACCCAACTACGAGCAGTACTTC
- | TRBJ1-1 | many | TRBV20-1 | CSSFGAVNTEAFF | TGCAGCTCTTTTGGGGCGGTGAACACTGAAGCTTTCTTT
- | TRBJ2-7 | many | TRBV12-3/TRBV12-4 | CASSRGEAIYEQYF | TGTGCCAGCAGTCGAGGGGAAGCAATCTACGAGCAGTACTTC
- | TRBJ1-3 | few | TRBV20-1 | CSARTDSTSGNTIYF | TGCAGTGCTAGAACCGACAGTACCTCTGGAAACACCATATATTTT
- | TRBJ2-7 | few | TRBV28 | CASSFRQGTNEQYF | TGTGCCAGCAGTTTTAGGCAGGGGACAAACGAGCAGTACTTC
TRBD1 | TRBJ2-7 | many | TRBV20-1 | CSARGQDVSYEQYF | TGCAGTGCCCGCGGACAGGACGTCTCCTACGAGCAGTACTTC
TRBD1 | TRBJ2-7 | many | TRBV30 | CAWETGGYEQYF | TGTGCCTGGGAGACAGGGGGGTACGAGCAGTACTTC
TRBD2 | TRBJ2-5 | many | TRBV10-3 | CAISERTSGEETQYF | TGTGCCATCAGTGAAAGAACTAGCGGGGAAGAGACCCAGTACTTC
- | TRBJ1-1 | many | TRBV7-2 | CASSFGRSNTEAFF | TGTGCCAGCAGCTTTGGCAGGTCGAACACTGAAGCTTTCTTT
- | TRBJ2-1 | many | TRBV20-1 | CSAPGGGGGVSDEQFF | TGCAGTGCTCCCGGGGGTGGGGGTGGGGTTAGCGATGAGCAGTTCTTC
- | TRBJ1-5 | many | TRBV28 | CASSNTDSNQPQHF | TGTGCCAGCAGTAATACAGATAGCAATCAGCCCCAGCATTTT
TRBD2 | TRBJ2-5 | many | TRBV7-9 | CASSQPGLAGAETQYF | TGTGCCAGCAGCCAACCGGGACTAGCGGGGGCAGAGACCCAGTACTTC
TRBD2 | TRBJ2-4 | many | TRBV7-9 | CASSLEASGGIQYF | TGTGCCAGCAGCTTAGAAGCTAGCGGGGGCATTCAGTACTTC
- | TRBJ1-6 | many | TRBV20-1 | CSAREARGNSPLHF | TGCAGTGCTAGAGAAGCGAGGGGCAATTCACCCCTCCACTTT
- | TRBJ2-6 | many | TRBV7-9 | CASSSVIPGANVLTF | TGTGCCAGCAGCTCAGTCATCCCTGGGGCCAACGTCCTGACTTTC
- | TRBJ2-3 | - | TRBV6-5 | CASRVQGGADTQYF | TGTGCCAGCAGGGTTCAAGGGGGGGCAGATACGCAGTATTTT
- | TRBJ2-7 | many | TRBV7-9 | CASSPRGGPREQYF | TGTGCCAGCAGCCCCAGGGGGGGTCCGCGGGAGCAGTACTTC
- | TRBJ2-5 | many | TRBV18 | CASSLFSAAQETQYF | TGTGCCAGCTCACTCTTCTCAGCGGCACAAGAGACCCAGTACTTC
TRBD1 | TRBJ2-1 | many | TRBV20-1 | CSARGSGQGARLTLNEQFF | TGCAGTGCTAGAGGGTCGGGACAGGGGGCGCGATTGACATTGAATGAGCAGTTCTTC
- | TRBJ2-3 | many | TRBV18 | CASSPIPDTQYF | TGTGCCAGCTCACCGATTCCAGATACGCAGTATTTT
TRBD1 | TRBJ2-1 | many | TRBV7-8 | CASSLRTWDRGFEQFF | TGTGCCAGCAGCTTGAGAACCTGGGACAGGGGGTTTGAGCAGTTCTTC
- | TRBJ1-2 | - | TRBV20-1 | CSADTQGSSLGYTF | TGCAGTGCAGATACCCAGGGAAGTTCATTGGGCTACACCTTC
- | TRBJ2-3 | many | TRBV9 | CASSPDGSWTDTQYF | TGTGCCAGCAGCCCAGATGGTAGTTGGACAGATACGCAGTATTTT
- | TRBJ1-6 | many | TRBV7-2 | CASSFPYRGVNSPLHF | TGTGCCAGCAGCTTCCCCTATAGGGGGGTTAATTCACCCCTCCACTTT
- | TRBJ1-2 | many | TRBV20-1 | CSATGLRGNGYTF | TGCAGTGCTACTGGGCTTCGGGGGAATGGCTACACCTTC
TRBD2 | TRBJ2-7 | many | TRBV3-1 | CASSPGGLAGEQYF | TGTGCCAGCAGCCCAGGTGGGTTAGCGGGGGAGCAGTACTTC
TRBD2 | TRBJ2-1 | many | TRBV28 | CASRAHERGGFDNEQFF | TGTGCCAGCAGGGCCCATGAGCGGGGGGGGTTCGACAATGAGCAGTTCTTC